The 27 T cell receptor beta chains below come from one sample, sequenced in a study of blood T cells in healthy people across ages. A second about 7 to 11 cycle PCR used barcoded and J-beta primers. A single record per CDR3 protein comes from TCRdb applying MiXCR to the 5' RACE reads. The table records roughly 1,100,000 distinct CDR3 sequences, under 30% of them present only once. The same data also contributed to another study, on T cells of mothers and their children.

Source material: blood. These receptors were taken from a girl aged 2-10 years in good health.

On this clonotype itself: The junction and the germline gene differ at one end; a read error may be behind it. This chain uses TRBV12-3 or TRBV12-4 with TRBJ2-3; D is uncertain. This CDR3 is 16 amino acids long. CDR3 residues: CANSQAQSAGTDTQYF. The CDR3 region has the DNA TGTGCCAACAGTCAGGCACAGTCCGCCGGCACAGATACGCAGTATTTT.

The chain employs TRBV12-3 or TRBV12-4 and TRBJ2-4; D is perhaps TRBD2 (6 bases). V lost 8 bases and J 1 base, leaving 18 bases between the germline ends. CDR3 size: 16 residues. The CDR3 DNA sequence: TGTGCCAGCGCCAGCGTTGGTGGAGGGGCCAAAAACATTCAGTACTTC. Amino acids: CASASVGGGAKNIQYF.

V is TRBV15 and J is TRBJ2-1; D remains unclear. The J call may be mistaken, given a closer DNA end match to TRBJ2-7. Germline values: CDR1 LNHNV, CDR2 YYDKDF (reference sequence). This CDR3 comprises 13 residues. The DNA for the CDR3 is TGTGCCACCAGCCCCGGAGACGGCTACGAGCAGTACTTC. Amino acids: CATSPGDGYEQYF.

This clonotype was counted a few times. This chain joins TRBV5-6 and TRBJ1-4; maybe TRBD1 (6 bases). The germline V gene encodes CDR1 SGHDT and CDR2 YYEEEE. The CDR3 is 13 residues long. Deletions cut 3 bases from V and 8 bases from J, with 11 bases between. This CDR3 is CASSSIGGEKLFF. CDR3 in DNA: TGTGCCAGCAGCTCCATAGGGGGGGAAAAACTGTTTTTT.

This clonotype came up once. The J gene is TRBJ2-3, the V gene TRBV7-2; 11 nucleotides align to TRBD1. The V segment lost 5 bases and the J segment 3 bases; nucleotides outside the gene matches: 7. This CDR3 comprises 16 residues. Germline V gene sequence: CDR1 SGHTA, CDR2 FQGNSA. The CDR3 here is CASSPWDRGGTDTQYF. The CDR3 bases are TGTGCCAGCAGCCCCTGGGACAGGGGGGGAACAGATACGCAGTATTTT.

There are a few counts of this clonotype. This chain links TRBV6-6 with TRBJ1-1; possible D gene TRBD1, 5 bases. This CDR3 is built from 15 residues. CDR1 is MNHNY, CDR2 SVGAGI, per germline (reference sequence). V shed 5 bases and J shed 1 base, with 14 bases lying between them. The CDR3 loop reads CASSRNRTPNTEAFF. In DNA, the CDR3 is TGTGCCAGCAGTCGAAACCGGACACCGAACACTGAAGCTTTCTTT.

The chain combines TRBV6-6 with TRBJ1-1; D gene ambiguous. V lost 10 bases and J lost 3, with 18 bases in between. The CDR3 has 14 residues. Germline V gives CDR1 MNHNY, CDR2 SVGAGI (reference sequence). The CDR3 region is CATNGVLRDTEAFF. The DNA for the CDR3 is TGTGCCACTAACGGGGTCCTTCGGGACACTGAAGCTTTCTTT.

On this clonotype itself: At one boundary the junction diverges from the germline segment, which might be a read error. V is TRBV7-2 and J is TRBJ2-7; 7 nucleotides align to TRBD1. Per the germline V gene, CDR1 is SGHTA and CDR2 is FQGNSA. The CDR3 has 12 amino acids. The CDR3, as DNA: TGTGCCAGCAGCTTAGCCCACTCGGGACAGATCTTC. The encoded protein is CASSLAHSGQIF.

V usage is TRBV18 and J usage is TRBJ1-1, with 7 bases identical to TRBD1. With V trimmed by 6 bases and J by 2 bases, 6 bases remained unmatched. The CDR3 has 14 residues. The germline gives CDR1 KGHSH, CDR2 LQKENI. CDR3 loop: CASSNYRGNTEAFF. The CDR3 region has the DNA TGTGCCAGCTCCAACTACAGGGGAAACACTGAAGCTTTCTTT.

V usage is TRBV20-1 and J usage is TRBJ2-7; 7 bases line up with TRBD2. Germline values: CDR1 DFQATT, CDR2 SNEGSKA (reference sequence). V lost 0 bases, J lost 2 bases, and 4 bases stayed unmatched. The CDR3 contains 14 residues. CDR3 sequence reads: CSARELAGPYEQYF. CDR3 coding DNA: TGCAGTGCTAGAGAATTAGCGGGTCCCTACGAGCAGTACTTC.

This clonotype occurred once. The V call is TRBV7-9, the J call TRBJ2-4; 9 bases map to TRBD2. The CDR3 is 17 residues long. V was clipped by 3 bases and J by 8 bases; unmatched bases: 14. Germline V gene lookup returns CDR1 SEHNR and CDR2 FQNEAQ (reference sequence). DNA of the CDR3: TGTGCCAGCAGCTTTTACCTCGACCCTAGCGGGACGGACATTCAGTACTTC. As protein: CASSFYLDPSGTDIQYF.

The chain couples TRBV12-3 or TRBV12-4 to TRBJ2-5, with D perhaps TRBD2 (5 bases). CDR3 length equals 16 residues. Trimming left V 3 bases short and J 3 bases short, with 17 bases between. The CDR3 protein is CASSFDAGTTKETQYF. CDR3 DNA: TGTGCCAGCAGTTTTGACGCAGGCACGACTAAAGAGACCCAGTACTTC.

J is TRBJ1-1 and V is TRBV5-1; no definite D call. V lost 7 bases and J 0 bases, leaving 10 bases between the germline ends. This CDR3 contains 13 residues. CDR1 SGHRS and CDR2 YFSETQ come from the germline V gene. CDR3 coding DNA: TGCGCCAGCGAGGGCGAGGTGAACACTGAAGCTTTCTTT. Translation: CASEGEVNTEAFF.

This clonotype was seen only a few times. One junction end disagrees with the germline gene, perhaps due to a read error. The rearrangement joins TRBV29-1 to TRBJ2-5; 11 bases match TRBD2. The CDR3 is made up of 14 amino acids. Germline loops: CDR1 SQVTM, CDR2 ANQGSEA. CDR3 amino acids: CSAKTSGSLETQYF. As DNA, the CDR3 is TGTAGCGCAAAAACTAGCGGGAGTTTGGAGACCCAGTACTTC.

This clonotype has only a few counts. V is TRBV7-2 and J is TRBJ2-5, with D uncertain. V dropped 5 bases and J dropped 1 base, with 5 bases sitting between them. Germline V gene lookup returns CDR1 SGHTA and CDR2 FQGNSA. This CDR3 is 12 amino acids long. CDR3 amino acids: CASSATQETQYF. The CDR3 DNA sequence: TGTGCCAGCAGCGCCACCCAAGAGACCCAGTACTTC. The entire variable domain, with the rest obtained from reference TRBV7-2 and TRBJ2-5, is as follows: GAGVSQSPSNKVTEKGKDVELRCDPISGHTALYWYRQSLGQGLEFLIYFQGNSAPDKSGLPSDRFSAERTGGSVSTLTIQRTQQEDSAVYLCASSATQETQYFGPGTRLLVL.

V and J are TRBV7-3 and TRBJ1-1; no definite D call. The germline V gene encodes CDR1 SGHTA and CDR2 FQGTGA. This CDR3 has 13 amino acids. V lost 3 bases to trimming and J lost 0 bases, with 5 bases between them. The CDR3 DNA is TGTGCCAGCAGCTTCAACATGAACACTGAAGCTTTCTTT. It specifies CASSFNMNTEAFF.

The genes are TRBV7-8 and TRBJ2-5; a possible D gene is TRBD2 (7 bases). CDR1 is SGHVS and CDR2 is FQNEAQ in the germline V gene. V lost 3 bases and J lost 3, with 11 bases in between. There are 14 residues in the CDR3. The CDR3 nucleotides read TGTGCCAGCAGCTTGAGCGGGGACAAAGAGACCCAGTACTTC. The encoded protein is CASSLSGDKETQYF.

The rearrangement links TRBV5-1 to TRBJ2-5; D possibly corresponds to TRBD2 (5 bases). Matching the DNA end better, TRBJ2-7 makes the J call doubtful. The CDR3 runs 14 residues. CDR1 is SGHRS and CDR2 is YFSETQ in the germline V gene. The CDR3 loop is CASSLANGMNEQYF. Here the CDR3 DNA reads TGCGCCAGCAGCTTGGCCAACGGGATGAACGAGCAGTACTTC.

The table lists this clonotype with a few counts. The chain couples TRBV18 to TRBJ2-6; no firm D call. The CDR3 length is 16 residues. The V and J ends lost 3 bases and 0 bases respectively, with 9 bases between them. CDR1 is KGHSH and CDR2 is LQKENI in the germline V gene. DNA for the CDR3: TGTGCCAGCTCACCCCAACCCGTCTCTGGGGCCAACGTCCTGACTTTC. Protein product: CASSPQPVSGANVLTF.

CDR3 region: CASSPLTVNYEQYF. The DNA for the CDR3 is TGTGCCAGCAGCCCCTTGACAGTCAACTACGAGCAGTACTTC. The rearrangement uses TRBV7-8 and TRBJ2-7, with D perhaps TRBD1 (5 bases). Germline V gives CDR1 SGHVS, CDR2 FQNEAQ. The ends were cut back, 5 bases at V and 3 bases at J, with 14 bases in the middle. This CDR3 has 14 amino acids.

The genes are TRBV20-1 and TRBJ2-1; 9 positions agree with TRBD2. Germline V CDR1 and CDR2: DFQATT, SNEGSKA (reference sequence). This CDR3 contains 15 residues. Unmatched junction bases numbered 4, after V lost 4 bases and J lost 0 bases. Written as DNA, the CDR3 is TGCAGTGCTACCCTAGCGGGACTCTCCTACAATGAGCAGTTCTTC. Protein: CSATLAGLSYNEQFF.

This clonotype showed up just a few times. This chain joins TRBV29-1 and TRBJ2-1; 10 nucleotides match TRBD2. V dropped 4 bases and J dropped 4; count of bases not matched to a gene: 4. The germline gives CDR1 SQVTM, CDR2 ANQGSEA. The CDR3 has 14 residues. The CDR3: CSVVGLAAYNEQFF. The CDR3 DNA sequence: TGCAGCGTTGTCGGACTAGCGGCATACAATGAGCAGTTCTTC.

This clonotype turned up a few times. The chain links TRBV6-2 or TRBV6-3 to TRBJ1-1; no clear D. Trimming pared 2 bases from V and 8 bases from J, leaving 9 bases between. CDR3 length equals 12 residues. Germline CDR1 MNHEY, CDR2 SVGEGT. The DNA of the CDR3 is TGTGCCAGCAGTTACAGGGATGCCGAAGCTTTCTTT. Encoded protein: CASSYRDAEAFF.

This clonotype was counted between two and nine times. In DNA form, the CDR3 reads TGCAGCGTTCTAACTAGCTCCGGGGAGCTGTTTTTT. This gives the protein CSVLTSSGELFF. The chain is built from TRBV29-1 and TRBJ2-2; D possibly corresponds to TRBD2 (6 bases). Deletions cut 5 bases from V and 6 bases from J, with 10 bases between. CDR1 SQVTM and CDR2 ANQGSEA come from the germline V gene. The CDR3 is 12 residues long.

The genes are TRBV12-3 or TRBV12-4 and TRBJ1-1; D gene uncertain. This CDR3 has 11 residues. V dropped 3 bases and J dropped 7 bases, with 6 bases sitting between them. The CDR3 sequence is CASSFRFEAFF. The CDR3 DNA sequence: TGTGCCAGCAGTTTTCGGTTTGAAGCTTTCTTT.

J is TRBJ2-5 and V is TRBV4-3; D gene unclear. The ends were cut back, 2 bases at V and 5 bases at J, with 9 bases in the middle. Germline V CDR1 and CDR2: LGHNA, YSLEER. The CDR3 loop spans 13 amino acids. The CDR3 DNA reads TGCGCCAGCAGCCAATTTCGGCGGGAGACCCAGTACTTC. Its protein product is CASSQFRRETQYF.

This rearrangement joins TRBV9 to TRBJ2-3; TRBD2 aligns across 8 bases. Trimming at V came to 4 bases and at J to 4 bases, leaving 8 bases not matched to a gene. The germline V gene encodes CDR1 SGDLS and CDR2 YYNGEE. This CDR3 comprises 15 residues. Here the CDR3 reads CASSLGLALSDTQYF. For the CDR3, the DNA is TGTGCCAGCAGCCTAGGACTAGCATTATCAGATACGCAGTATTTT.